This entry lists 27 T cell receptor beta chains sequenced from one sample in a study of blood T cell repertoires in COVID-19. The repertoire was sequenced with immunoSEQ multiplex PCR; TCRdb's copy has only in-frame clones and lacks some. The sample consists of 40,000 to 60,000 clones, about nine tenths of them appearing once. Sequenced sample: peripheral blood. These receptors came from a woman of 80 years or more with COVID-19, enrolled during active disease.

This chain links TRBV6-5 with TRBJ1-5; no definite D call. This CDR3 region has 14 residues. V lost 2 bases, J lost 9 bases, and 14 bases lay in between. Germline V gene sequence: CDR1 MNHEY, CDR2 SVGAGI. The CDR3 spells CASSYRGAAWPQHF. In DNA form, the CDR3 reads TGTGCCAGCAGTTACCGGGGAGCGGCGTGGCCCCAGCATTTT.

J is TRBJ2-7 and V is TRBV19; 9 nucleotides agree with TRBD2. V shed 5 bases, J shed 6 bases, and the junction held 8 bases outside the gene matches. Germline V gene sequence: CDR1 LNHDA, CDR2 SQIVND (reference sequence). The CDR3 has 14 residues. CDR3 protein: CASSRLAALGEQYF. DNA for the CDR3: TGTGCCAGTAGTCGACTAGCGGCCCTCGGCGAGCAGTACTTC.

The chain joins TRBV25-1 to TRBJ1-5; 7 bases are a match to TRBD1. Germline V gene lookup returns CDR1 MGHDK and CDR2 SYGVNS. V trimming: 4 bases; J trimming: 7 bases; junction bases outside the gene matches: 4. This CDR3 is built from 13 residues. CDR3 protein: CASSAYRGQPQHF. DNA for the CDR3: TGTGCCAGCAGTGCCTACAGGGGCCAGCCCCAGCATTTT.

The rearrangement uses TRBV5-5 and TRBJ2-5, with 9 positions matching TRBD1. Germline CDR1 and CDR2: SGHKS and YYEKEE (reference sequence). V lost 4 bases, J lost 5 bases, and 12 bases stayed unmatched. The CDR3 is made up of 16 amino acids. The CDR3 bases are TGTGCCAGCAGCACAGGACAGGGGACGGCGTACGAGACCCAGTACTTC. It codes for CASSTGQGTAYETQYF.

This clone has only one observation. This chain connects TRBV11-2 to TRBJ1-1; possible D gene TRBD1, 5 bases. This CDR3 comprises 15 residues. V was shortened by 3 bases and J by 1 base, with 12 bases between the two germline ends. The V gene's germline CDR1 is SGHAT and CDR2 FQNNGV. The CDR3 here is CASSLGPGGNTEAFF. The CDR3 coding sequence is TGTGCCAGCAGCTTGGGCCCGGGGGGGAACACTGAAGCTTTCTTT.

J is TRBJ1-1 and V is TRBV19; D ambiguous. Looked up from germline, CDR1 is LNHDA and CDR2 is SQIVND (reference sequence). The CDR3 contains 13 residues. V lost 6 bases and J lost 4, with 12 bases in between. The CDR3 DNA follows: TGTGCCAGTAGCTTCGATTTCGGCACTGAAGCTTTCTTT. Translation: CASSFDFGTEAFF.

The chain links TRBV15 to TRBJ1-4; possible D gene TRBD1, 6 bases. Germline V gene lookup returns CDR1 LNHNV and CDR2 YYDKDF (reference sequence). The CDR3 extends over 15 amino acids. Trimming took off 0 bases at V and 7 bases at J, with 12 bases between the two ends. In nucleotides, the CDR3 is TGTGCCACCAGCAGAGATCTGGGACAAGGTGAAAAACTGTTTTTT. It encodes CATSRDLGQGEKLFF. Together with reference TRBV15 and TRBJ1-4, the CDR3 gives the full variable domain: DAMVIQNPRYQVTQFGKPVTLSCSQTLNHNVMYWYQQKSSQAPKLLFHYYDKDFNNEADTPDNFQSRRPNTSFCFLDIRSPGLGDTAMYLCATSRDLGQGEKLFFGSGTQLSVL.

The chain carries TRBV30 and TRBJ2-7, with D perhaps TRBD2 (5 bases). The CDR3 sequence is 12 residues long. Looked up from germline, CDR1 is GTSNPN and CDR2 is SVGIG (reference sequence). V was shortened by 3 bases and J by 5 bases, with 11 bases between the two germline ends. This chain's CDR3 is CAWSPTSNEQYF. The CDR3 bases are TGTGCCTGGAGCCCTACTAGTAACGAGCAGTACTTC.

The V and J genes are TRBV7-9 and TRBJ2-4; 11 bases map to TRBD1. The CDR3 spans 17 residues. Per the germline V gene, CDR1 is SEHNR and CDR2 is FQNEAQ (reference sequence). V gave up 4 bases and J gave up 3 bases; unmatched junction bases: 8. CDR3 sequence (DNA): TGTGCCAGCAGCTCGACGTCCGGGACAGGGGGCAAAAACATTCAGTACTTC. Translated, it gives CASSSTSGTGGKNIQYF.

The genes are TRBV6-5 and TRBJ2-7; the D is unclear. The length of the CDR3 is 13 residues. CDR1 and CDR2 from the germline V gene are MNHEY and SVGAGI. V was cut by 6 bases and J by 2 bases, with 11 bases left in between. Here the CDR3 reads CASSRTNPYEQYF. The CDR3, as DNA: TGTGCCAGCAGCAGAACTAACCCCTACGAGCAGTACTTC.

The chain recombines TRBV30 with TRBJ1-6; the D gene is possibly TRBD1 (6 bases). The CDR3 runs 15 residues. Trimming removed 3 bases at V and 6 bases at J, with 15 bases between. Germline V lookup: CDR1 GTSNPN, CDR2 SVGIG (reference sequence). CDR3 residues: CAWRLGGASNSPLHF. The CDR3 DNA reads TGTGCCTGGAGGCTGGGGGGGGCAAGTAATTCACCCCTCCACTTT.

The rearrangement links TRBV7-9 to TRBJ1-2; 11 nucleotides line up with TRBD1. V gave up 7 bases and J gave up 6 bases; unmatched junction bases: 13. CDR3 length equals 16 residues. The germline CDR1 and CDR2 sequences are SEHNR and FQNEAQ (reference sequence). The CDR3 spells CASTPPPGQGAHGYTF. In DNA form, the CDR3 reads TGTGCCAGCACCCCTCCGCCTGGACAGGGGGCTCATGGCTACACCTTC.

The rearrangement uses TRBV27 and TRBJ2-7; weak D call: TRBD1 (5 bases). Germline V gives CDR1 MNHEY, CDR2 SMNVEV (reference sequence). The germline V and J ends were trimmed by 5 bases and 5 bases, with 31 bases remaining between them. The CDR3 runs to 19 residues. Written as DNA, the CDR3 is TGTGCCAGCAGTCCTACCATGACACGTCTACTCTCTCTAGGGGACGAGCAGTACTTC. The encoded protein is CASSPTMTRLLSLGDEQYF.

The CDR3 bases are TGTGCCAGTACTCCCAAGCTCCCAGGGGGCTCTGGAAACACCATATATTTT. The encoded protein is CASTPKLPGGSGNTIYF. The chain recombines TRBV19 with TRBJ1-3, with TRBD1 matching 7 bases. This CDR3 contains 17 residues. Germline values: CDR1 LNHDA, CDR2 SQIVND (reference sequence). J gave up 0 bases and V 7 bases, and 12 bases lay outside the gene matches.

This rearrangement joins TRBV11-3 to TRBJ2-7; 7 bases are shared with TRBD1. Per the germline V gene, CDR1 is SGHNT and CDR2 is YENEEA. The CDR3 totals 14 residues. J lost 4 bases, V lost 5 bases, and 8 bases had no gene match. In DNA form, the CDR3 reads TGTGCCAGCAGCCCAGGGGGTACCCTTTACGAGCAGTACTTC. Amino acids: CASSPGGTLYEQYF.

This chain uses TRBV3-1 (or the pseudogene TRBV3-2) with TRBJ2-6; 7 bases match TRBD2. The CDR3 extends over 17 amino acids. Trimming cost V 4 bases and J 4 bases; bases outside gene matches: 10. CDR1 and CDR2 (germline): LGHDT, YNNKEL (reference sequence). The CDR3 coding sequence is TGTGCCAGCAGCCCTCTCGCGGGAGATAGGGGGGCCAACGTCCTGACTTTC. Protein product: CASSPLAGDRGANVLTF.

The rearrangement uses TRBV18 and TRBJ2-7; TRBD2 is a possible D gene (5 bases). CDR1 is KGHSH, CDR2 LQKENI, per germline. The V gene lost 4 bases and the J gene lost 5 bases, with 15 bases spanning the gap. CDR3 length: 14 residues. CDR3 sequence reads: CASSQVGTGNEQYF. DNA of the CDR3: TGTGCCAGCTCACAGGTCGGCACCGGGAACGAGCAGTACTTC.

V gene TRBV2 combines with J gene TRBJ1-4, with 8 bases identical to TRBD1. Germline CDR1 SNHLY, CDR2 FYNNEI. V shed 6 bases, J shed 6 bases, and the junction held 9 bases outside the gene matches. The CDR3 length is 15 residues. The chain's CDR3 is CASRTQGAVYEKLFF. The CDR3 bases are TGTGCCAGCAGGACCCAGGGGGCAGTCTATGAAAAACTGTTTTTT.

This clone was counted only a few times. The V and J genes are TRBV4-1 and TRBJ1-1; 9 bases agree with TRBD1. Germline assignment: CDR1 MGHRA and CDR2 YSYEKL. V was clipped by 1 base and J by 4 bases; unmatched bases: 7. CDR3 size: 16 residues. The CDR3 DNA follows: TGCGCCAGCAGCCAAGGGAACAGGGGGCGGGGCACTGAAGCTTTCTTT. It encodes CASSQGNRGRGTEAFF.

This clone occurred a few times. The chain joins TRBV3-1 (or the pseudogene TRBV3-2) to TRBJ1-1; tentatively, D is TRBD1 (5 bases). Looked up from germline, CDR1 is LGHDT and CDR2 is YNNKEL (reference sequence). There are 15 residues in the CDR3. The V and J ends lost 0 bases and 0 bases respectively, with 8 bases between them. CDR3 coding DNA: TGTGCCAGCAGCCAAGAGGTAGGGGTGAACACTGAAGCTTTCTTT. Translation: CASSQEVGVNTEAFF.

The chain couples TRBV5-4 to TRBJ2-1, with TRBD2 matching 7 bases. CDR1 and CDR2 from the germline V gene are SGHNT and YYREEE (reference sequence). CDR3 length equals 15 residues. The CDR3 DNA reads TGTGCTGCTGACCGGGGCGGGAGCTCCTACAATGAGCAGTTCTTC. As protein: CAADRGGSSYNEQFF.

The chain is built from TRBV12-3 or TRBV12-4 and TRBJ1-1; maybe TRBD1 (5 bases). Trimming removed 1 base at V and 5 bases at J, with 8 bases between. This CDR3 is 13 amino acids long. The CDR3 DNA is TGTGCCAGCAGTTTAGACGGGGGAACTGAAGCTTTCTTT. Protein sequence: CASSLDGGTEAFF.

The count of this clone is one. CDR3 DNA: TGTGCCATCAGGGGACAGCCGATGAACACTGAAGCTTTCTTT. Amino acids: CAIRGQPMNTEAFF. The chain recombines TRBV10-3 with TRBJ1-1, with 7 bases matching TRBD1. The trim removed 6 bases at V and 0 bases at J, leaving 4 bases unmatched. Germline assignment: CDR1 ENHRY and CDR2 SYGVKD. The CDR3 sequence is 14 residues long.

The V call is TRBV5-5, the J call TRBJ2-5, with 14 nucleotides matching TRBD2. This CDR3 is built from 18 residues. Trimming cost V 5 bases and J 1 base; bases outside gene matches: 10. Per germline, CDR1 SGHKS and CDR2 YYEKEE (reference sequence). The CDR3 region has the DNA TGTGCCAGCAGGACGGGACTAGCGGGAGTGTTTCGCCAAGAGACCCAGTACTTC. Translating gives CASRTGLAGVFRQETQYF.

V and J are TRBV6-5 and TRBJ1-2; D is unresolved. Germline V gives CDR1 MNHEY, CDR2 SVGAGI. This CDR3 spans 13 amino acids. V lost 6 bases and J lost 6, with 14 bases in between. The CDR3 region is CASSQIIEDGYTF. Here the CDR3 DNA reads TGTGCCAGCAGCCAAATCATCGAGGATGGCTACACCTTC.

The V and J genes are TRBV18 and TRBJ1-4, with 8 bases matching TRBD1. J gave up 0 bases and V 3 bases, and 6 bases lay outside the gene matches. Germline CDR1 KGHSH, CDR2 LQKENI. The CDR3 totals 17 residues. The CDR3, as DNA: TGTGCCAGCTCACCCTTGGACAGGGCGGCAACTAATGAAAAACTGTTTTTT. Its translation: CASSPLDRAATNEKLFF.

CDR3 in DNA: TGTGCCAGCACGGACACCGGGAATGAAAAACTGTTTTTT. As protein: CASTDTGNEKLFF. The gene calls are TRBV5-6 and TRBJ1-4; D might be TRBD1 (5 bases). V was shortened by 6 bases and J by 5 bases, with 11 bases between the two germline ends. Germline CDR1 SGHDT, CDR2 YYEEEE. The CDR3 extends over 13 amino acids.